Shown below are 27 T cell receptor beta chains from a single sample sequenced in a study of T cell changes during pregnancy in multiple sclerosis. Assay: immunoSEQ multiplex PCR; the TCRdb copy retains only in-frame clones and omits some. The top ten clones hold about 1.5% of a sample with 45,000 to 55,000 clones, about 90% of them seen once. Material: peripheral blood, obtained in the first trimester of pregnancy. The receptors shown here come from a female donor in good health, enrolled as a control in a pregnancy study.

The CDR3 sequence is CASSFTSYNEQFF. The CDR3 region has the DNA TGCGCCAGCTCGTTTACCAGCTACAATGAGCAGTTCTTC. The chain is built from TRBV10-2 and TRBJ2-1; D not resolved. Germline values: CDR1 WSHSY, CDR2 SAAADI. CDR3 size: 13 residues. Deletions cut 8 bases from V and 3 bases from J, with 11 bases between.

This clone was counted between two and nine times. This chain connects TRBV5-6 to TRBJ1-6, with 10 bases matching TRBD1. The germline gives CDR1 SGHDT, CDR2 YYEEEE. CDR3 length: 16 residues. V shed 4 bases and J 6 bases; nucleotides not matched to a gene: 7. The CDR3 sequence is CASSLGTGASNSPLHF. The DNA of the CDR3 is TGTGCCAGCAGCCTCGGGACAGGGGCCAGTAATTCACCCCTCCACTTT.

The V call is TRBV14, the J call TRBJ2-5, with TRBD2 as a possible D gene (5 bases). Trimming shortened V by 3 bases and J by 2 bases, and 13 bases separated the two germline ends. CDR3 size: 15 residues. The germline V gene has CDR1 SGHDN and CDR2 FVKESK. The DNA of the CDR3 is TGTGCCAGCAGCCACCGAATGAGGGCTCAAGAGACCCAGTACTTC. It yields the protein CASSHRMRAQETQYF. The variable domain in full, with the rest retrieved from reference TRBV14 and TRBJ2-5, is EAGVTQFPSHSVIEKGQTVTLRCDPISGHDNLYWYRRVMGKEIKFLLHFVKESKQDESGMPNNRFLAERTGGTYSTLKVQPAELEDSGVYFCASSHRMRAQETQYFGPGTRLLVL.

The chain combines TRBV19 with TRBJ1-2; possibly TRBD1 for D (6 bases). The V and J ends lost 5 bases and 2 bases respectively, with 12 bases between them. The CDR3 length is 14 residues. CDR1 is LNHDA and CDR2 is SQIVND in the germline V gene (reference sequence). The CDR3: CASSVAGDNYGYTF. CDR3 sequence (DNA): TGTGCCAGTAGTGTGGCAGGGGACAACTATGGCTACACCTTC.

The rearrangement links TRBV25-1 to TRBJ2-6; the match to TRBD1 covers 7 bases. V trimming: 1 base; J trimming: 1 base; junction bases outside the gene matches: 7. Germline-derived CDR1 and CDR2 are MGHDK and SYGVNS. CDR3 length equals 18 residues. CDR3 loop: CASSEFIGGPSGANVLTF. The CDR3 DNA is TGTGCCAGCAGTGAATTTATAGGGGGCCCGTCTGGGGCCAACGTCCTGACTTTC.

CDR3 sequence (DNA): TGTGCCAGTAGTATTGTGGAGGGTTCCCCTCTGGGCTACACCTTC. Its translation: CASSIVEGSPLGYTF. The chain recombines TRBV19 with TRBJ1-2; no clear D gene. V shed 3 bases and J shed 8 bases, with 19 bases lying between them. CDR3 size: 15 residues. The V gene's germline CDR1 is LNHDA and CDR2 SQIVND (reference sequence).

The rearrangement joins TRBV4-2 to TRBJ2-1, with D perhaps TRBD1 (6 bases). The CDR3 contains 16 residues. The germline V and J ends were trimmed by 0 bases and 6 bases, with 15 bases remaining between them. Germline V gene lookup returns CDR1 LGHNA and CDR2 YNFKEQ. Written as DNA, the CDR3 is TGTGCCAGCAGCCAAGATCGGCTAAAAGGGGGCAATGAGCAGTTCTTC. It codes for CASSQDRLKGGNEQFF.

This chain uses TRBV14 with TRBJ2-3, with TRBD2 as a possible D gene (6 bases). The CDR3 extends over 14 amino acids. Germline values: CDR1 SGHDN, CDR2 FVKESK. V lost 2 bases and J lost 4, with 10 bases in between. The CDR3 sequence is CASSQLGGSDTQYF. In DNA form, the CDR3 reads TGTGCCAGCAGCCAACTGGGGGGATCAGATACGCAGTATTTT.

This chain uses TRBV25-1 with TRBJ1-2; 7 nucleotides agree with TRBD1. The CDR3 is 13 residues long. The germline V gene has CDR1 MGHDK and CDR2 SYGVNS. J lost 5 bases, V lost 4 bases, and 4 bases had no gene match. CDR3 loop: CASSVRGQYGYTF. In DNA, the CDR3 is TGTGCCAGCAGTGTGAGGGGACAGTATGGCTACACCTTC.

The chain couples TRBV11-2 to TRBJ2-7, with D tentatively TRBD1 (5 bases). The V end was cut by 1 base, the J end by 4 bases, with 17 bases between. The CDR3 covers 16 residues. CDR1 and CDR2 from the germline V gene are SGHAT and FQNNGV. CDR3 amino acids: CASSLAPQTAYYEQYF. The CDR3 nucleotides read TGTGCCAGCAGCTTAGCCCCTCAGACAGCTTATTACGAGCAGTACTTC.

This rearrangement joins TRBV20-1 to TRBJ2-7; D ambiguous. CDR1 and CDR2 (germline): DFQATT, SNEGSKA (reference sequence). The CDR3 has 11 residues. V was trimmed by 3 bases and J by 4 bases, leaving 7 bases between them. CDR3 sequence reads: CSASGRYEQYF. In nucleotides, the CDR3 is TGCAGTGCTAGTGGCAGGTACGAGCAGTACTTC.

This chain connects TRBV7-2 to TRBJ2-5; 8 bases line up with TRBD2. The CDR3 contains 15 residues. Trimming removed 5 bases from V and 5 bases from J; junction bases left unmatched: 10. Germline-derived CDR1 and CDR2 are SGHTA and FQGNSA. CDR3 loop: CASSLWTSWGETQYF. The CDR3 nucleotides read TGTGCCAGCAGCCTATGGACTAGCTGGGGGGAGACCCAGTACTTC.

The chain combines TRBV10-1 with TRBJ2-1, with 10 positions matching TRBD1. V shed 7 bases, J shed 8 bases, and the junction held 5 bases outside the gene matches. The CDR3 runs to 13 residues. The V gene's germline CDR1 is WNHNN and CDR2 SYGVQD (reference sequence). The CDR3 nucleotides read TGCGCCAGCACCCCGACAGGGGGCGATGAGCAGTTCTTC. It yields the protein CASTPTGGDEQFF.

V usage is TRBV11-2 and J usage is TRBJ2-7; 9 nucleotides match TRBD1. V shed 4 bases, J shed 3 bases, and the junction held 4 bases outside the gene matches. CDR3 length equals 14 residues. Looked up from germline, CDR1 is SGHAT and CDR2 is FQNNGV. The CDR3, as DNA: TGTGCCAGCAGCTCCCCGGGACAGGGCTACGAGCAGTACTTC. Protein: CASSSPGQGYEQYF.

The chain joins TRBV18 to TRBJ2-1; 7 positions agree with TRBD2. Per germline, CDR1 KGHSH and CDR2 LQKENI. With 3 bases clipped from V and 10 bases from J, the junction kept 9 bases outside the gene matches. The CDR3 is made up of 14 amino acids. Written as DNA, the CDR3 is TGTGCCAGCTCACCGGCACGGGAGGCGGGCGAGCAGTTCTTC. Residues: CASSPAREAGEQFF.

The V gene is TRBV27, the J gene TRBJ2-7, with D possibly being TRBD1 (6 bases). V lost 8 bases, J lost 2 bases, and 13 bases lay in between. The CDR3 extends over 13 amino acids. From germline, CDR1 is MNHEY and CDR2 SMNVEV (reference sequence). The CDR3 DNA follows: TGTGCCAGCGGGGGCCATGGAACCTACGAGCAGTACTTC. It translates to CASGGHGTYEQYF.

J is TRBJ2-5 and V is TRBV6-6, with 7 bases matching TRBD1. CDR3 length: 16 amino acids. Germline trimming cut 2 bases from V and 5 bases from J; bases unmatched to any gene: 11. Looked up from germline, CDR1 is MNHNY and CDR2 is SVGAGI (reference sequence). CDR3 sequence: CASSYGPGQLGETQYF. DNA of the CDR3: TGTGCCAGCAGTTACGGACCGGGACAGTTGGGGGAGACCCAGTACTTC.

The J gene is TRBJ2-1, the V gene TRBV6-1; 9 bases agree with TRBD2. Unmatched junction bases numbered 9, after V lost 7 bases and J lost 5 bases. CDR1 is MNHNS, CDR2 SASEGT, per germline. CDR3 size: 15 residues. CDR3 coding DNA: TGTGCCAGCACTCTAAGCGGGAGGTTTCACAATGAGCAGTTCTTC. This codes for CASTLSGRFHNEQFF.

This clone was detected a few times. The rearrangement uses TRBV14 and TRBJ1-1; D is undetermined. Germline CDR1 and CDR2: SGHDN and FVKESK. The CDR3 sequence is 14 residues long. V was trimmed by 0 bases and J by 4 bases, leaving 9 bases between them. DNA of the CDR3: TGTGCCAGCAGCCAAGAACTCCAGGCCACTGAAGCTTTCTTT. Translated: CASSQELQATEAFF. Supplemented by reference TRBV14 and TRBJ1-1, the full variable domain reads EAGVTQFPSHSVIEKGQTVTLRCDPISGHDNLYWYRRVMGKEIKFLLHFVKESKQDESGMPNNRFLAERTGGTYSTLKVQPAELEDSGVYFCASSQELQATEAFFGQGTRLTVV.

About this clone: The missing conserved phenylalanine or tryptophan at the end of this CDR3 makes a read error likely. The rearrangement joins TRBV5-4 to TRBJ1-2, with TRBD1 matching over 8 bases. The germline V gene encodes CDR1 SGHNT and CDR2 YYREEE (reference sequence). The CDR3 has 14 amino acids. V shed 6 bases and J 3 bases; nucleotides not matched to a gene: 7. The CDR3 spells CASTVDREHYGYTC. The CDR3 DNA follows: TGTGCCAGCACCGTGGACAGGGAGCACTATGGCTACACCTGC.

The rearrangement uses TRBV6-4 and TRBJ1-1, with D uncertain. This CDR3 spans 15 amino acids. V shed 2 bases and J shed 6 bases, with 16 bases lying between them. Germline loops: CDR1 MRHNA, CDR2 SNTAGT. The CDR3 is CASSDDQETPAEAFF. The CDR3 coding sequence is TGTGCCAGCAGTGACGATCAGGAAACGCCCGCTGAAGCTTTCTTT.

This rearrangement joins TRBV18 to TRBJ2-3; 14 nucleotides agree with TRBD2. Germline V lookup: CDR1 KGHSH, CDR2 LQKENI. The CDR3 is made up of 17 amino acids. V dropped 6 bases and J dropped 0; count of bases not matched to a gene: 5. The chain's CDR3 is CASSRLAGGLSTDTQYF. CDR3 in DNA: TGTGCCAGCTCGCGACTAGCGGGGGGGCTTAGCACAGATACGCAGTATTTT.

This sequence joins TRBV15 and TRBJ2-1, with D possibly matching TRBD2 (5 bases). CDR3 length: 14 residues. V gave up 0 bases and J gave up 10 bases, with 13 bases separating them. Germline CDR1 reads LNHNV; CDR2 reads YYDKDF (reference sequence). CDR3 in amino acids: CATSRDLLAPEQFF. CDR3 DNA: TGTGCCACCAGCAGAGATTTGCTAGCCCCGGAGCAGTTCTTC.

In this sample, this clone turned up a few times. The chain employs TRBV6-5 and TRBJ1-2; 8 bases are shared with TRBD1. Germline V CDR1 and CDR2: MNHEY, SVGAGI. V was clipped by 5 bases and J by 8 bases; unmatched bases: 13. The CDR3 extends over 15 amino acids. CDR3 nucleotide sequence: TGTGCCAGCAGTACCCGGACAGGGAGGGCCAAAGGCTACACCTTC. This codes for CASSTRTGRAKGYTF.

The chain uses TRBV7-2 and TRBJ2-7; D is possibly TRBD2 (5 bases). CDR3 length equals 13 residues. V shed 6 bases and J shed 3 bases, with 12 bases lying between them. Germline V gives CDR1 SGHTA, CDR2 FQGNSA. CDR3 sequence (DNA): TGTGCCAGCAGGATTGGGAGTCTCTACGAGCAGTACTTC. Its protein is CASRIGSLYEQYF.

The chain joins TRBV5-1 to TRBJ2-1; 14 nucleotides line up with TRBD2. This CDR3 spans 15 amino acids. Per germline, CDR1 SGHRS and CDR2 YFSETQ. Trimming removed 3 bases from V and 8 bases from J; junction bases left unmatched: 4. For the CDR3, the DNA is TGCGCCAGCAGCTCCGGACTAGCGGGAGGACATGAGCAGTTCTTC. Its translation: CASSSGLAGGHEQFF.

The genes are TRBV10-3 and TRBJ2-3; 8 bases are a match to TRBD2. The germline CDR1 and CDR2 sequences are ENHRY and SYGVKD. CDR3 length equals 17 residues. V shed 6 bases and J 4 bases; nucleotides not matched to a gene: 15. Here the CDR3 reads CAISQLGGSGAADTQYF. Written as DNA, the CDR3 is TGTGCCATCAGCCAGCTTGGGGGTAGCGGGGCGGCAGATACGCAGTATTTT.